This TCR beta chain was captured in a study of T cells in Graves' hyperthyroidism and ophthalmopathy. Authors of the study amplified TCR beta CDR3 regions from RNA transcripts. The TCR CDR3 first-round RT-PCR relied on the HTBI primer set. MiXCR, run by TCRdb on the multiplex PCR reads, gives a single entry per CDR3 protein. This sample has about 520,000 distinct CDR3 sequences, with less than 25% found just once. The germline CDR1 and CDR2 sequences are MDHEN and SYDVKM. J was trimmed by 2 bases and V by 9 bases; bases with no gene match: 15. CDR3 length: 16 amino acids. Sequenced input: blood. The clonotype was recovered from a man between 18 and 29 years old with Graves' hyperthyroidism. The rearrangement uses TRBV28 and TRBJ2-7, with 8 nucleotides matching TRBD2. The CDR3 is CASLRITSGRTYEQYF. The CDR3, as DNA: TGTGCCAGTCTCCGAATAACTAGCGGCCGAACCTACGAGCAGTACTTC.